The T cell receptor beta chain described here comes from a study of response to subunit inactivated influenza vaccine. TCRdb re-derived calls from the RT-PCR reads in MiXCR, one entry per CDR3 protein. The data show around 790,000 distinct CDR3 sequences, with about 20% seen just once and approximately 10% held by the top ten. Germline CDR1 is SEHNR and CDR2 is FQNEAQ (reference sequence). There are 15 residues in the CDR3. With 5 bases clipped from V and 2 bases from J, the junction kept 6 bases outside the gene matches. This sequence joins TRBV7-9 and TRBJ1-5; 7 nucleotides line up with TRBD1. The sequence was obtained from a middle-aged man who received an inactivated influenza vaccine. This specimen was PBMCs from blood, taken about 5 days after vaccination. The CDR3: CASSPDRDGNQPQHF. The CDR3 DNA sequence: TGTGCCAGCAGCCCTGACAGGGATGGCAATCAGCCCCAGCATTTT.